One sample yielded the 16 T cell receptor beta chains listed below, sequenced in a study of shared clonotypes between healthy human individuals. Method: immunoSEQ multiplex PCR; TCRdb's copy keeps in-frame clones and lacks some. Of 950,000 to 1,300,000 clones in the sample, approximately 76% are singletons; the top ten hold 1.4%. The sample was memory CD4+ T cells sorted from blood. Subset of the sample: CD45RA-negative fraction. Source of these receptors: a young man in good health.

The rearrangement links TRBV9 to TRBJ2-3; tentatively, D is TRBD2 (5 bases). The CDR3 totals 16 residues. Trimming removed 4 bases from V and 2 bases from J, with 17 bases in between. Germline V CDR1 and CDR2: SGDLS, YYNGEE. CDR3 sequence (DNA): TGTGCCAGCAGCCTCGGGGTAGCCCTAGTCACAGATACGCAGTATTTT. This translates into CASSLGVALVTDTQYF.

This clone has a count of ten or more. This sequence joins TRBV10-1 and TRBJ1-1; TRBD1 is a possible D gene (6 bases). CDR1 WNHNN and CDR2 SYGVQD come from the germline V gene (reference sequence). The CDR3 spans 16 residues. V lost 0 bases and J lost 0, with 11 bases in between. CDR3 sequence (DNA): TGCGCCAGCAGTGAGTCAACAGGGACCATGAACACTGAAGCTTTCTTT. Translation: CASSESTGTMNTEAFF.

This chain connects TRBV6-6 to TRBJ1-1; tentative D call: TRBD1 (5 bases). The germline CDR1 and CDR2 sequences are MNHNY and SVGAGI (reference sequence). V lost 2 bases and J 1 base, leaving 5 bases between the germline ends. CDR3 size: 13 residues. The CDR3: CASSYGQNTEAFF. In DNA form, the CDR3 reads TGTGCCAGCAGTTACGGACAGAACACTGAAGCTTTCTTT.

The chain recombines TRBV5-6 with TRBJ2-7; TRBD1 matches at 7 bases. Germline loops: CDR1 SGHDT, CDR2 YYEEEE. This CDR3 region has 14 residues. The J segment lost 2 bases and the V segment lost 3 bases, leaving 5 bases of the junction unmatched. CDR3 nucleotides: TGTGCCAGCAGCTGGACCGGGACAGCCTACGAGCAGTACTTC. Amino acids: CASSWTGTAYEQYF.

A single count supports this clone. This chain uses TRBV4-2 with TRBJ2-1, with 9 nucleotides matching TRBD1. Germline CDR1 and CDR2: LGHNA and YNFKEQ. The CDR3 runs to 17 residues. V gave up 3 bases and J gave up 7 bases; unmatched junction bases: 13. The CDR3 DNA follows: TGTGCCAGCAGCCATTCATCGGGGAGACAGGGGGTGAATGAGCAGTTCTTC. Amino acids: CASSHSSGRQGVNEQFF.

The V call is TRBV28, the J call TRBJ2-7, with TRBD1 matching over 9 bases. This CDR3 is 16 amino acids long. Trimming at V came to 3 bases and at J to 4 bases, leaving 10 bases not matched to a gene. From germline, CDR1 is MDHEN and CDR2 SYDVKM. The CDR3 bases are TGTGCCAGCAGTTTCCCGACAGGGGGGTTACCGTACGAGCAGTACTTC. Translating it yields CASSFPTGGLPYEQYF.

This rearrangement joins TRBV6-5 to TRBJ2-5; 10 positions match TRBD1. The J segment lost 5 bases and the V segment lost 5 bases, leaving 5 bases of the junction unmatched. Germline loops: CDR1 MNHEY, CDR2 SVGAGI. This CDR3 spans 14 amino acids. The DNA of the CDR3 is TGTGCCAGCAGTACTCGGACAGGGGGTGAGACCCAGTACTTC. Its translation: CASSTRTGGETQYF.

This rearrangement joins TRBV5-1 to TRBJ2-6; D not resolved. The V gene's germline CDR1 is SGHRS and CDR2 YFSETQ. This CDR3 has 15 amino acids. V was trimmed by 4 bases and J by 2 bases, leaving 10 bases between them. CDR3 DNA sequence: TGCGCCAGCAGCGTAGGTTGGGCTGGGGCCAACGTCCTGACTTTC. Its protein is CASSVGWAGANVLTF.

The chain links TRBV5-6 to TRBJ1-1, with a weak D call TRBD1 (6 bases). There are 13 residues in the CDR3. The germline V gene encodes CDR1 SGHDT and CDR2 YYEEEE. The ends were cut back, 10 bases at V and 0 bases at J, with 13 bases in the middle. CDR3 loop: CAGGTGLNTEAFF. In DNA, the CDR3 is TGTGCCGGGGGAACAGGGTTGAACACTGAAGCTTTCTTT.

The chain recombines TRBV7-2 with TRBJ2-3, with D unresolved. The length of the CDR3 is 13 residues. V lost 2 bases, J lost 5 bases, and 8 bases lay in between. Looked up from germline, CDR1 is SGHTA and CDR2 is FQGNSA. The CDR3: CASSLNTVDTQYF. As DNA, the CDR3 is TGTGCCAGCAGCTTAAATACGGTAGATACGCAGTATTTT. Using reference TRBV7-2 and TRBJ2-3 for the parts outside the CDR3, the full variable domain is GAGVSQSPSNKVTEKGKDVELRCDPISGHTALYWYRQSLGQGLEFLIYFQGNSAPDKSGLPSDRFSAERTGGSVSTLTIQRTQQEDSAVYLCASSLNTVDTQYFGPGTRLTVL.

The chain recombines TRBV5-1 with TRBJ2-1; D call uncertain. Germline V gene lookup returns CDR1 SGHRS and CDR2 YFSETQ. Deletions cut 0 bases from V and 0 bases from J, with 7 bases between. CDR3 length: 15 residues. As DNA, the CDR3 is TGCGCCAGCAGCTTGGACGTGGGCTCCTACAATGAGCAGTTCTTC. This sequence encodes CASSLDVGSYNEQFF.

The gene calls are TRBV4-1 and TRBJ2-7, with 7 bases aligning to TRBD1. Germline V gives CDR1 MGHRA, CDR2 YSYEKL. J was trimmed by 0 bases and V by 6 bases; bases with no gene match: 8. CDR3 length: 15 amino acids. CDR3 coding DNA: TGCGCCAGCAGGCAGTCGACAGGGAGCTCCTACGAGCAGTACTTC. It codes for CASRQSTGSSYEQYF.

The rearrangement links TRBV7-9 to TRBJ1-5, with a possible D match to TRBD1 (5 bases). The germline CDR1 and CDR2 sequences are SEHNR and FQNEAQ (reference sequence). Trimming stripped 5 bases from V and 5 bases from J, with 13 bases between. The CDR3 extends over 14 amino acids. In nucleotides, the CDR3 is TGTGCCAGCAGCAGAGACAGTACCTATCAGCCCCAGCATTTT. Translation gives CASSRDSTYQPQHF.

Regarding this clone: At the DNA level, this CDR3 is encoded by other sequences in the same sample as well. V usage is TRBV5-1 and J usage is TRBJ2-3; D gene ambiguous. In germline, CDR1 is SGHRS, CDR2 YFSETQ. Trimming pared 4 bases from V and 3 bases from J, leaving 3 bases between. The CDR3 runs to 11 residues. CDR3: CASSNTDTQYF. The CDR3, as DNA: TGCGCCAGCAGCAATACAGATACGCAGTATTTT.

CDR3 nucleotide sequence: TGTGCCAGCAGTGCTGACGGGGGGTATAATTCACCCCTCCACTTT. Its translation: CASSADGGYNSPLHF. The chain is built from TRBV25-1 and TRBJ1-6, with D perhaps TRBD1 (5 bases). Germline CDR1 and CDR2: MGHDK and SYGVNS. The CDR3 consists of 15 residues. Trimming removed 4 bases from V and 4 bases from J, with 11 bases in between.

This chain links TRBV5-1 with TRBJ1-1; 7 bases agree with TRBD1. V shed 0 bases, J shed 6 bases, and the junction held 5 bases outside the gene matches. CDR1 and CDR2 from the germline V gene are SGHRS and YFSETQ. The CDR3 has 14 amino acids. The CDR3 reads CASSLEDRVPEAFF. The CDR3 DNA reads TGCGCCAGCAGCTTGGAAGACAGGGTTCCTGAAGCTTTCTTT.